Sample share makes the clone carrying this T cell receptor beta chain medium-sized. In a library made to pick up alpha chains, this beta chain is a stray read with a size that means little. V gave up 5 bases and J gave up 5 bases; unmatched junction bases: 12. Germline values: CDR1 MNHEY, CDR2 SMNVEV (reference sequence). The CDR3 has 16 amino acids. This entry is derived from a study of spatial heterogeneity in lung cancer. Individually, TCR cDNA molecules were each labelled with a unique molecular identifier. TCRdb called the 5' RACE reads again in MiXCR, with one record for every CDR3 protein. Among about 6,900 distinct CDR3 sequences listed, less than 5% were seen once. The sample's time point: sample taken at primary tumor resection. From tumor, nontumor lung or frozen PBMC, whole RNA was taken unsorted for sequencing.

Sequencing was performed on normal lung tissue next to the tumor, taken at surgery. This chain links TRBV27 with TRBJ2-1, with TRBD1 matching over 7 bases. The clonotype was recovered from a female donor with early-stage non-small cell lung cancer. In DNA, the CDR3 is TGTGCCAGCAGTCCAGACACAGGGGTATTGGACAATGAGCAGTTCTTC. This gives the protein CASSPDTGVLDNEQFF.